This T cell receptor (beta chain) was recorded in a study of shared clonotypes between healthy human individuals. Study overall: Donors consisted of two women and a few men between 18 and 49.

Study-wide results and limits: Larger estimated richness was generally seen in naive subsets than in memory subsets.

The test was conducted at deep level. Source study methods: Junction-only immunoSEQ sequences carried no quality scores, so filtering differed. Here immunoSEQ multiplex PCR was the method, and the copy in TCRdb shows in-frame clones only, minus some. V and J calls and clone size are those listed in that table; D and trimming were worked out from the DNA. The repertoire holds 2,500,000 or so clones, with roughly 92% as singletons. Remarks on this clone: Its antigen remains unknown. The same CDR3 arises from other DNA sequences in this sample as well.

The CDR3 has 13 residues. Germline assignment: CDR1 MDHEN and CDR2 SYDVKM. V lost 6 bases to trimming and J lost 1 base; unmatched junction nucleotides: 2. This receptor was identified in a man aged 18 to 29 in good health. Some clones in this sample may be carry-over from other donors' samples. V gene TRBV28 combines with J gene TRBJ2-7, with TRBD2 matching 8 bases. The specimen sequenced was naive CD4+ T cells from PBMCs. The subset is: CD45RA+ positively selected. CDR3 region: CASRTSGSYEQYF. CDR3 DNA: TGTGCCAGCAGAACTAGCGGATCCTACGAGCAGTACTTC. The entire variable domain, with the rest obtained from reference TRBV28 and TRBJ2-7, is as follows: DVKVTQSSRYLVKRTGEKVFLECVQDMDHENMFWYRQDPGLGLRLIYFSYDVKMKEKGDIPEGYSVSREKKERFSLILESASTNQTSMYLCASRTSGSYEQYFGPGTRLTVT.